This TCR beta chain was identified during a study of Graves' ophthalmopathy and Graves' hyperthyroidism (dated by TCRdb to the late 2010s). With regard to the full study: Peripheral blood was collected at initial diagnosis, before any treatment. For independent validation, a separate cohort was made up of roughly 19 hyperthyroidism patients plus 17 patients who later progressed from hyperthyroidism to ophthalmopathy. For training and testing, the roughly 100 patients in the discovery cohort were randomly divided in a 7:3 ratio. After sampling, hyperthyroidism patients received methimazole starting at 30 mg daily, and ophthalmopathy patients received high-dose intravenous methylprednisolone. In total, 135 blood samples were TCR-sequenced: 40 to 45 ophthalmopathy, around 75 hyperthyroidism and about 17 hyperthyroidism-to-ophthalmopathy patients. The study used TCR beta repertoire signatures to distinguish Graves' ophthalmopathy from Graves' hyperthyroidism and to predict progression to ophthalmopathy. T-cell repertoires of thyroid tissue and blood were compared in about six hyperthyroidism patients. To explore V-J signatures that distinguish ophthalmopathy from hyperthyroidism, a discovery set of about a hundred patients was enrolled, made up of 40 to 45 with ophthalmopathy and 57 with stable hyperthyroidism.

Overall study results and their limits: Among expanded thyroid clonotypes with frequency above 0.001, most also showed up in blood, which suggests that blood repertoires may reflect the thyroid immune response. Sample size was not predetermined statistically, and investigators were not blinded to group allocation. In validation, the model predicted ophthalmopathy progression with about 71% sensitivity and 72% to 80% specificity; approximately 12 predicted patients were CT-confirmed with GO in a median of about 6.1 months. Ophthalmopathy was separated from stable hyperthyroidism by the 13-signature model with 85% to 90% sensitivity and roughly 83% specificity in cross-validation and with 80%/75% in the test set.

The CDR3 sequence holds 16 residues, the cysteine and phenylalanine included. Only the CDR3 DNA is retained, 48 bases long and in frame from the first base. Trimming costs V 6 bases and J 0 bases, and their ends lie 17 bases apart. Per the germline V gene, SGHAT is the CDR1 and FQNNGV is the CDR2. This clonotype occurred many times. There is no known antigen for this receptor. Within one base of it there is no much larger clone, and no base qualities were kept. Ophthalmopathy patients were characterized by moderately to severely active disease, a Clinical Activity Score of at least 3, a NOSPECS grade of at least 4, and a disease duration under 3 months. Patients with other autoimmune diseases, uncontrolled infections, pregnancy or lactation were excluded. Diagnosis was based on clinical symptoms, serum thyroxine, TRAb, thyroid ultrasound and orbital computed tomography. Using Ficoll-Paque density gradient centrifugation, PBMCs were isolated from approximately 11 ml of fresh peripheral blood. Trizol reagent was used to extract the total RNA, and its quality was then checked on an Agilent 2100 Bioanalyzer.

TCR beta CDR3 regions were amplified from RNA transcripts for repertoire sequencing. A first-round RT-PCR used HTBI primers with the Qiagen OneStep RT-PCR kit, followed by a second-round multiplex PCR, size selection and purification. Libraries were sequenced on an Illumina HiSeq2000 using paired-end 100 bp reads. On the authors' methods: SOAPnuke was used to process the reads, throwing out any read that had adapters, had uncalled bases, had a mean Phred below 15, or lacked an exact constant-primer or identifier match. COPE v1.2.5 was used to merge the high-quality paired reads. Clonotypes were defined as unique nucleotide sequences and were aligned to IMGT TRB V, D and J references using MiTCR v1.1. The analysis was limited to V-J combinations with a frequency above 0.0001, which together covered 99.2% of repertoires. A TCR clonal expansion and chaos score per V-J combination was defined as the ratio of F50 clonal expansion to chaos observed in the TCRdist matrix. Welch's t-statistics and random forest were used to reduce features to over ten V-J combinations, which were fed into a naive Bayes classifier. The Morisita-Horn index was used to measure how similar the thyroid and blood repertoires were. The public reads were run again by TCRdb, first through fastp at Q25 and then through MiXCR, and only productive beta chains were kept. For every CDR3 protein sequence, its rows merge into one entry that carries the most common genes and DNA. It is TCRdb's table, rather than the study itself, that gives the V and J calls and clone size. The sample profile shows roughly 170,000 distinct CDR3 sequences; 39% of them were found once. Roughly 8.9% of the sample is taken by the ten largest.

This clonotype was obtained from a man aged 30-40 years with Graves' ophthalmopathy. Donor details come from another sample of the same person, matched by shared clones. Sequencing was performed on peripheral blood. The rearranged chain carries TRBV11-2 and TRBJ1-1, with no D gene named confidently. The DNA is TGTGCCAGCAGTCTAGTCCTGGTCCCGATGAACACTGAAGCTTTCTTT. Its protein reads: CASSLVLVPMNTEAFF.